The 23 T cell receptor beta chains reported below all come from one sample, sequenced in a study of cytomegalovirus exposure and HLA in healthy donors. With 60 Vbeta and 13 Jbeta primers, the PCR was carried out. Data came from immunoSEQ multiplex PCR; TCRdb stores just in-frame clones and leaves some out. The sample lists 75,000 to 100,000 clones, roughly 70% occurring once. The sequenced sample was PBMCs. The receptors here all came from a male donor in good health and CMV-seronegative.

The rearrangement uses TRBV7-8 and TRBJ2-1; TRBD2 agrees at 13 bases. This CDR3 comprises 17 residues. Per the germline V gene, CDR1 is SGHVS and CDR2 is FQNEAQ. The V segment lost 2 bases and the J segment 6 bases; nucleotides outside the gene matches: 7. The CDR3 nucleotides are TGTGCCAGCAGCTTAAGGACTAGCGGGGGTACTACCAATGAGCAGTTCTTC. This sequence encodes CASSLRTSGGTTNEQFF.

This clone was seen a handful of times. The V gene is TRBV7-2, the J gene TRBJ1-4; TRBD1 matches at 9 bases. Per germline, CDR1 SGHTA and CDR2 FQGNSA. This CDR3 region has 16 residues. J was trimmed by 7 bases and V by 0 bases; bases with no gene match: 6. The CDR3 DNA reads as TGTGCCAGCAGCTTAGCCCCCGGACAGGGGTTTGAAAAACTGTTTTTT. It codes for CASSLAPGQGFEKLFF. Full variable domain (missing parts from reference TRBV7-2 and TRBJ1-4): GAGVSQSPSNKVTEKGKDVELRCDPISGHTALYWYRQSLGQGLEFLIYFQGNSAPDKSGLPSDRFSAERTGGSVSTLTIQRTQQEDSAVYLCASSLAPGQGFEKLFFGSGTQLSVL.

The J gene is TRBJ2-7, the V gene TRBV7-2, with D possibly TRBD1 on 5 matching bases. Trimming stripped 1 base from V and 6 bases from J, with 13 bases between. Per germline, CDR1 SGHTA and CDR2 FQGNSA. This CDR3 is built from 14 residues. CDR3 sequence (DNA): TGTGCCAGCAGCTTAGAACCAGGGCTCGGCGAGCAGTACTTC. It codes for CASSLEPGLGEQYF.

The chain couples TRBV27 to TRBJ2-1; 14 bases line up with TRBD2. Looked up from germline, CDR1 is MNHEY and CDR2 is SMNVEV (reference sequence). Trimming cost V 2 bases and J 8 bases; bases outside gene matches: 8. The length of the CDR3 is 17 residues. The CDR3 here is CASSLSSGLAGVHEQFF. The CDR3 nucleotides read TGTGCCAGCAGTTTAAGTTCGGGACTAGCGGGAGTACATGAGCAGTTCTTC.

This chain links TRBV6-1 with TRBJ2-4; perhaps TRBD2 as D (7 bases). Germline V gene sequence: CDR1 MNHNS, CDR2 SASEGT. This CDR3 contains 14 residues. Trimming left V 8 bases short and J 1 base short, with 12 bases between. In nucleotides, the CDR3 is TGTGCCAGCCATGGGGGGGCGGCCAAAAACATTCAGTACTTC. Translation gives CASHGGAAKNIQYF.

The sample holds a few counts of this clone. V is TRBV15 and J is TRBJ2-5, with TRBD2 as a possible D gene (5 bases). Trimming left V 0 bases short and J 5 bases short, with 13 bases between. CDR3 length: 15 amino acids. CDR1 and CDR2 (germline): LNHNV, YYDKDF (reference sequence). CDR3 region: CATSRDREGSETQYF. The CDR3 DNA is TGTGCCACCAGCAGAGATCGGGAAGGGAGCGAGACCCAGTACTTC.

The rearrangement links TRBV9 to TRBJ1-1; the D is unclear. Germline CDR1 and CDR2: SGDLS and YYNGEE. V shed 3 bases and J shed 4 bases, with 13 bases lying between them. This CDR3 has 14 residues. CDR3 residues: CASSARAAGTEAFF. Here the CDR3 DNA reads TGTGCCAGCAGCGCCCGGGCAGCGGGCACTGAAGCTTTCTTT.

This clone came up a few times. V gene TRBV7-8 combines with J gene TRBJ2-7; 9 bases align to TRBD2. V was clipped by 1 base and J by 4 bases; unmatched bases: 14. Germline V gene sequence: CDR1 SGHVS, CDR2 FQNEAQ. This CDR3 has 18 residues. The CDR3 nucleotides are TGTGCCAGCAGCTTAGTTGGGCTAGCGGGATTTAAAGCGTACGAGCAGTACTTC. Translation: CASSLVGLAGFKAYEQYF.

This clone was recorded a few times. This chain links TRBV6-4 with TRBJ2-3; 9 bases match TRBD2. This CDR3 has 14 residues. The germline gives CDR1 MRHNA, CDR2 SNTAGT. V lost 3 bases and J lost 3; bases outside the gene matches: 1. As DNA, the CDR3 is TGTGCCAGCAGTGAGGGACTAGCAACAGATACGCAGTATTTT. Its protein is CASSEGLATDTQYF.

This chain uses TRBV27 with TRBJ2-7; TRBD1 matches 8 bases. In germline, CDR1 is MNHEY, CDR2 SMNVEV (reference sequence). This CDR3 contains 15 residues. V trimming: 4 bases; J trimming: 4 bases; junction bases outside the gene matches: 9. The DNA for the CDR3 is TGTGCCAGCAGTTCACTTCGGTACAGGGGGTACGAGCAGTACTTC. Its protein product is CASSSLRYRGYEQYF.

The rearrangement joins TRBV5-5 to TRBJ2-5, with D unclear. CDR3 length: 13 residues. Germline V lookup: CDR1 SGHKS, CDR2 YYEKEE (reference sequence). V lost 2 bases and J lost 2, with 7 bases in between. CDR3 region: CASSFLSQETQYF. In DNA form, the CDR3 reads TGTGCCAGCAGCTTCCTTTCTCAAGAGACCCAGTACTTC.

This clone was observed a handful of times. Written as DNA, the CDR3 is TGTGCCAGCAGCACCGACAGGGGGGTTTTGTACTATGGCTACACCTTC. Residues: CASSTDRGVLYYGYTF. The rearrangement joins TRBV5-6 to TRBJ1-2, with 9 bases that match TRBD1. J was trimmed by 3 bases and V by 4 bases; bases with no gene match: 10. This CDR3 has 16 amino acids. The germline V gene encodes CDR1 SGHDT and CDR2 YYEEEE.

The CDR3 nucleotides are TGTGCCAGCAGCCCTAGCGGCCCCTACGAGCAGTACTTC. It translates to CASSPSGPYEQYF. This chain connects TRBV6-1 to TRBJ2-7, with 7 bases lining up with TRBD2. The CDR3 has 13 amino acids. CDR1 is MNHNS, CDR2 SASEGT, per germline. Trimming cost V 6 bases and J 2 bases; bases outside gene matches: 4.

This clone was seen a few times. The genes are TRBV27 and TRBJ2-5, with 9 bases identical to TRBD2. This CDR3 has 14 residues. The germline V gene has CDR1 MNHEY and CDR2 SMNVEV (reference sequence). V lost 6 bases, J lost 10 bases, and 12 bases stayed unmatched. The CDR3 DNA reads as TGTGCCAGCAGGAGTGGGCGGGAGGGCAGTAGCCAGTACTTC. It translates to CASRSGREGSSQYF.

CDR3 region: CASSFPGARETQYF. CDR3 DNA sequence: TGTGCCAGCAGCTTCCCTGGTGCCCGGGAGACCCAGTACTTC. V gene TRBV7-9 combines with J gene TRBJ2-5, with unresolved D. The CDR3 length is 14 residues. Germline assignment: CDR1 SEHNR and CDR2 FQNEAQ (reference sequence). V lost 3 bases and J lost 5, with 13 bases in between.

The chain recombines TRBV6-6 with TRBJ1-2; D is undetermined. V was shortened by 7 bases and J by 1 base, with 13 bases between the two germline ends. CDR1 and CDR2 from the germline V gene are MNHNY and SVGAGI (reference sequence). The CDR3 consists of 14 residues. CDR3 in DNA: TGTGCCAGCATTTCCCCGACTTATAACTATGGCTACACCTTC. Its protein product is CASISPTYNYGYTF.

Here the CDR3 reads CASSQETSGGANVLTF. The CDR3 bases are TGCGCCAGCAGCCAGGAGACTAGCGGCGGGGCCAACGTCCTGACTTTC. The chain links TRBV4-3 to TRBJ2-6; 9 nucleotides line up with TRBD2. Germline CDR1 LGHNA, CDR2 YSLEER. The CDR3 contains 16 residues. The junction had 4 bases not matched to a gene; V was cut back by 3 bases and J by 4 bases.

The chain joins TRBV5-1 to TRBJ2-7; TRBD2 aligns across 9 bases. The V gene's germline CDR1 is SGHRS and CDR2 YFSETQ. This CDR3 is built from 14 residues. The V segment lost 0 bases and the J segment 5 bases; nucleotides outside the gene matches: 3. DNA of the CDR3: TGCGCCAGCAGCTTGGAGCGGGAGGTCGACGAGCAGTACTTC. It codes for CASSLEREVDEQYF.

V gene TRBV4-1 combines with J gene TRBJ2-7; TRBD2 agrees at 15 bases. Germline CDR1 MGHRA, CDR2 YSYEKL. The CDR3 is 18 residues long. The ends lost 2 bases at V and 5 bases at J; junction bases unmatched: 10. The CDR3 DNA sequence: TGCGCCAGCAGCCAACCGATGAGGACTAGCGGGAGGGACCACGAGCAGTACTTC. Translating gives CASSQPMRTSGRDHEQYF.

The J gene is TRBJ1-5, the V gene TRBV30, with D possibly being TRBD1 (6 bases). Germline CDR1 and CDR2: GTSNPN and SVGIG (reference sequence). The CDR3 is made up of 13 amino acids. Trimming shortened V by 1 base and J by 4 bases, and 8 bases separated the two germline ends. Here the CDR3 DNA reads TGTGCCTGGAGTGGACAGGAAAATCAGCCCCAGCATTTT. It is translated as CAWSGQENQPQHF.

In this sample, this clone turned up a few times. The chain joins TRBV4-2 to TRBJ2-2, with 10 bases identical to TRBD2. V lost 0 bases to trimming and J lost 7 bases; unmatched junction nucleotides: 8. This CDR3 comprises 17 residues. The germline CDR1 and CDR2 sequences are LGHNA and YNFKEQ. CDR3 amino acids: CASSQDSSGRAGGELFF. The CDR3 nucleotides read TGTGCCAGCAGCCAAGATAGCAGCGGGAGGGCCGGCGGGGAGCTGTTTTTT.

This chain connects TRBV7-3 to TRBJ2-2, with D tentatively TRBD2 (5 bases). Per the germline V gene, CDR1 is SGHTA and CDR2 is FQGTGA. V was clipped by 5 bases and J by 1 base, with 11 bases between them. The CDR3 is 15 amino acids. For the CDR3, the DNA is TGTGCCAGCAGCCCCGCGGACTGGAACACCGGGGAGCTGTTTTTT. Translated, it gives CASSPADWNTGELFF. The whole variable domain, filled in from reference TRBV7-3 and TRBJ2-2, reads GAGVSQTPSNKVTEKGKYVELRCDPISGHTALYWYRQSLGQGPEFLIYFQGTGAADDSGLPNDRFFAVRPEGSVSTLKIQRTERGDSAVYLCASSPADWNTGELFFGEGSRLTVL.

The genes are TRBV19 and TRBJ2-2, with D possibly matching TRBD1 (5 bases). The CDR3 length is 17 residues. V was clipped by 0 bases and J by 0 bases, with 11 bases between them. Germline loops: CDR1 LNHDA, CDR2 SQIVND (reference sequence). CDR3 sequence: CASSIDGQGPNTGELFF. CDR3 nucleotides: TGTGCCAGTAGTATAGATGGCCAGGGCCCGAACACCGGGGAGCTGTTTTTT.